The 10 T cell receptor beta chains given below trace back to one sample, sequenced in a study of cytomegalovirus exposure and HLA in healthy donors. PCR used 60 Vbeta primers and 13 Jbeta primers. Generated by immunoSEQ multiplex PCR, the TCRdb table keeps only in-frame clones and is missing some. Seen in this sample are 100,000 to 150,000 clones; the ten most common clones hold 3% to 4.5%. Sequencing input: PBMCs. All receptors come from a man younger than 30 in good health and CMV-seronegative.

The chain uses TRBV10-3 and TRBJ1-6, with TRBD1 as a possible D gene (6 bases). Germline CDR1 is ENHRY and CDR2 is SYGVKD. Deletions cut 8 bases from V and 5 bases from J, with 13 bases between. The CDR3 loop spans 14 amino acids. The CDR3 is CAIRGGQDNSPLHF. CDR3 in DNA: TGTGCCATCCGGGGGGGGCAGGATAATTCACCCCTCCACTTT.

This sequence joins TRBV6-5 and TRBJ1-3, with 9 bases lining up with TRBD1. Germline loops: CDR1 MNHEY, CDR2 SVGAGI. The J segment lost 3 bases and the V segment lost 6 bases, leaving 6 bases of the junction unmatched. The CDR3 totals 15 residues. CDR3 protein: CASRPPDRGGNTIYF. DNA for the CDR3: TGTGCCAGCAGACCCCCGGACAGGGGTGGAAACACCATATATTTT.

The CDR3 sequence: CASSYASGGNTEAFF. The CDR3, as DNA: TGTGCCAGCAGTTACGCAAGCGGGGGGAACACTGAAGCTTTCTTT. The chain uses TRBV6-5 and TRBJ1-1, with a possible D match to TRBD1 (5 bases). The V end was cut by 2 bases, the J end by 1 base, with 11 bases between. Germline V lookup: CDR1 MNHEY, CDR2 SVGAGI. The CDR3 has 15 residues.

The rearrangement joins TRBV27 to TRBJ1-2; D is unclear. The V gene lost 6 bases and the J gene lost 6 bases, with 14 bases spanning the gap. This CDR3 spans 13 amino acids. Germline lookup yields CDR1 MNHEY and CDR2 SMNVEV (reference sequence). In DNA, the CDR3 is TGTGCCAGCAGCCCCCCCGGGGTGGATGGCTACACCTTC. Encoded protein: CASSPPGVDGYTF.

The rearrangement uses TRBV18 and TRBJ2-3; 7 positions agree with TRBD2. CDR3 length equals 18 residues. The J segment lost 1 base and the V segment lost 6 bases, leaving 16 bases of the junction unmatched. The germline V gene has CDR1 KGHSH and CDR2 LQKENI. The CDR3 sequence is CASSKASGPQWGTDTQYF. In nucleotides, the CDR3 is TGTGCCAGCTCTAAGGCTAGCGGACCCCAATGGGGCACAGATACGCAGTATTTT.

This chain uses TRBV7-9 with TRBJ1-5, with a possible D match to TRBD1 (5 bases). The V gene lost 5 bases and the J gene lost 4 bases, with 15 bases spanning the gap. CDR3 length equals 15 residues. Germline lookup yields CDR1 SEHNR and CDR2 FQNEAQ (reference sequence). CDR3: CASSKDPGGNQPQHF. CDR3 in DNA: TGTGCCAGCAGCAAAGACCCTGGGGGGAATCAGCCCCAGCATTTT.

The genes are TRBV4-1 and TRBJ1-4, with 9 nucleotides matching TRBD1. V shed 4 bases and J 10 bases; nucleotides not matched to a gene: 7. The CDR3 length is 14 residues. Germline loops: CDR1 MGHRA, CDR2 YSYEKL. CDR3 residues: CASSPRQGDGKLFF. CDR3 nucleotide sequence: TGCGCCAGCAGCCCTAGACAGGGGGATGGAAAACTGTTTTTT.

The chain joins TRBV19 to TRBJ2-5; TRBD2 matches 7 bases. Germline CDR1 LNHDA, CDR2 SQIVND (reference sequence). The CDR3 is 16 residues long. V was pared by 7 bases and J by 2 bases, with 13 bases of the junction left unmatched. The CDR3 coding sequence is TGTGCCAGTACCTGGGGAACGGGAGGACAACAAGAGACCCAGTACTTC. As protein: CASTWGTGGQQETQYF.

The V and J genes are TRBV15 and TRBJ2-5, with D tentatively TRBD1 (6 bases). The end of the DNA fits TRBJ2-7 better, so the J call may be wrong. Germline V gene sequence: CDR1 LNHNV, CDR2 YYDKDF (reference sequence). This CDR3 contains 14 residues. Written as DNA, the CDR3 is TGTGCCACCAGAAGGGCAGGGGCCCATTACGAGCAGTACTTC. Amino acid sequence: CATRRAGAHYEQYF.

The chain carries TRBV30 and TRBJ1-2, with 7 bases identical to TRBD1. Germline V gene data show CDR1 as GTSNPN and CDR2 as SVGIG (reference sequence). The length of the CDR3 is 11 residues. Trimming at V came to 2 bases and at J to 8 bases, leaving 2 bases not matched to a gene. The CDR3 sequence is CAWSSGGGYTF. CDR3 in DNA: TGTGCCTGGAGTTCAGGGGGGGGCTACACCTTC. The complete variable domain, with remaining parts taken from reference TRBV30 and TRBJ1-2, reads SQTIHQWPATLVQPVGSPLSLECTVEGTSNPNLYWYRQAAGRGLQLLFYSVGIGQISSEVPQNLSASRPQDRQFILSSKKLLLSDSGFYLCAWSSGGGYTFGSGTRLTVV.